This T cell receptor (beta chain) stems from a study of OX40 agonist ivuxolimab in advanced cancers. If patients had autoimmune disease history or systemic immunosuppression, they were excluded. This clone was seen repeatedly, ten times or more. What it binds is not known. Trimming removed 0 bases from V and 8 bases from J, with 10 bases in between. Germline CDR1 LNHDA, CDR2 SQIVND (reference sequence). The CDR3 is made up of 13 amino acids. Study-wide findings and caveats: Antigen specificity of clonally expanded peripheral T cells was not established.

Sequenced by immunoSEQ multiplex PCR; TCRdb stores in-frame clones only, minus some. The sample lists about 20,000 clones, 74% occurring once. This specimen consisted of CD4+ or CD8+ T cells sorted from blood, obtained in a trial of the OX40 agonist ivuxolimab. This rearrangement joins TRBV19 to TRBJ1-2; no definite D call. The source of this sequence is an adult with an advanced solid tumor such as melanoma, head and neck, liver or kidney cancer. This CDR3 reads CASSIDIGQGYTF. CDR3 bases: TGTGCCAGTAGTATAGATATTGGGCAGGGCTACACCTTC.